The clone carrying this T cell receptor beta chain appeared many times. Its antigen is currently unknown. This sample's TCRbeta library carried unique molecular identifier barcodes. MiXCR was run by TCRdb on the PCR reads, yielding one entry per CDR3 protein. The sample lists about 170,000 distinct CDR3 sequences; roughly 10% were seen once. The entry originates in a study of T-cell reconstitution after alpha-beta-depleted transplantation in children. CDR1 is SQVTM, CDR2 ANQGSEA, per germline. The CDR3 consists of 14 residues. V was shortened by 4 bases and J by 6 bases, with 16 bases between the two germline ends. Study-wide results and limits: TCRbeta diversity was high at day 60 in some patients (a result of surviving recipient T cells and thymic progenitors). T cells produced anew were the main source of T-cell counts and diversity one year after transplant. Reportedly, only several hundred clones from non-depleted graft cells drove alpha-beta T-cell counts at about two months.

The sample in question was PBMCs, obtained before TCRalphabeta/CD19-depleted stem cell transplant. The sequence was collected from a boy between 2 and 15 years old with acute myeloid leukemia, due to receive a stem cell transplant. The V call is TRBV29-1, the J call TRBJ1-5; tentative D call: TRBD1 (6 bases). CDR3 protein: CSVATGAGSQPQHF. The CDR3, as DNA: TGCAGCGTTGCTACGGGGGCTGGAAGTCAGCCCCAGCATTTT.